Described below is a single T cell receptor beta chain sequence and its context. Its antigen remains unidentified. The data derive from a study of shared clonotypes between healthy human individuals. Sequenced by immunoSEQ multiplex PCR; TCRdb stores in-frame clones only, minus some. This sample has roughly 2 million clones; over 85% occur once, and the top ten carry 0.13%. Overall study findings and caveats: Researchers found naive subsets generally carried larger estimated richness than memory subsets. Non-shared clonotypes were found to have lower generation probabilities than the clonotypes that were shared by all four of the sorted-subset donors.

Germline CDR1 is SNHLY and CDR2 is FYNNEI. V lost 4 bases to trimming and J lost 0 bases, with 12 bases between them. CDR3 length: 15 residues. The chain couples TRBV2 to TRBJ1-1; possible D gene TRBD1, 5 bases. The source is a man aged 18 to 35 in good health. The sample was naive CD4+ T cells sorted from blood. Subset described: CD45RA+ positively selected. The CDR3 protein is CASSVEGLMNTEAFF. CDR3 coding DNA: TGTGCCAGCAGTGTCGAGGGGCTCATGAACACTGAAGCTTTCTTT.